These T cell receptor beta chains were read from a single sample in a study of cytomegalovirus exposure and HLA in healthy donors. The protocol was immunoSEQ multiplex PCR, while the TCRdb copy is restricted to in-frame clones and leaves out a portion. The table lists roughly 180,000 clones, 79% of them singletons. Source material: PBMCs. These receptors were taken from a girl aged 5-17 years in good health and CMV-seropositive. Each CDR3 is given with its conserved first and last residue. D genes are given only for firm matches. The listing skips clone size in some rows; elsewhere it reads once, few, many or a size class.

clone_size | d_call | j_call | v_call | cdr3_nt | cdr3_aa
few | TRBD1 | TRBJ1-5 | TRBV9 | TGTGCCAGCAGCGGGGACAGGCTTCGCAATCAGCCCCAGCATTTT | CASSGDRLRNQPQHF
- | - | TRBJ1-4 | TRBV2 | TGTGCCAGCAAGGAACAGGCGGCATACGAAAAACTGTTTTTT | CASKEQAAYEKLFF
- | - | TRBJ2-7 | TRBV7-2 | TGTGCCAGCAGCTTAGTAGGTCTAGCTGTCACTAACGAGCAGTACTTC | CASSLVGLAVTNEQYF
- | - | TRBJ2-1 | TRBV6-1 | TGTGCCAGCAACCGGGACACAGCCTACAATGAGCAGTTCTTC | CASNRDTAYNEQFF
- | - | TRBJ1-6 | TRBV23-1 | TGCGCCAGCAGTCAAGGGTCAGGGGAGTATACTTCACCCCTCCACTTT | CASSQGSGEYTSPLHF
few | TRBD2 | TRBJ2-7 | TRBV12-5 | TGTGCTAGTGCTCAACCGGGGGGCTACGAGCAGTACTTC | CASAQPGGYEQYF
- | TRBD2 | TRBJ2-3 | TRBV4-1 | TGCGCCAGCAGCCAAGATCGATCCGCCGGGGGGTGGACAGATACGCAGTATTTT | CASSQDRSAGGWTDTQYF
- | - | TRBJ2-2 | TRBV6-6 | TGTGCCACCCGTAGGGGGACCGGGGAGCTGTTTTTT | CATRRGTGELFF
- | - | TRBJ1-1 | TRBV4-1 | TGCGCCAGCCGTTTTCGCGATGAGACTGAAGCTTTCTTT | CASRFRDETEAFF
once | - | TRBJ1-5 | TRBV5-6 | TGTGCCAGCAGCTTATGGAGGGGATATCAGCCCCAGCATTTT | CASSLWRGYQPQHF
- | - | TRBJ1-2 | TRBV7-2 | TGTGCCAGCAGTCCAAACCCCCCGCCGGGGGACTATGGCTACACCTTC | CASSPNPPPGDYGYTF
- | - | TRBJ2-5 | TRBV11-2 | TGTGCCAGCAGCTTAGGGGCCCAAGAGACCCAGTACTTC | CASSLGAQETQYF
- | - | TRBJ1-2 | TRBV11-3 | TGTGCCAGCAGCTTAGGGAGAGGTGGGGCAGAGGATGGCTACACCTTC | CASSLGRGGAEDGYTF
- | - | TRBJ1-6 | TRBV7-9 | TGTGCCAGCAGCTTAGTGCGTGCTGTGGATTCACCCCTCCACTTT | CASSLVRAVDSPLHF
- | TRBD1 | TRBJ1-1 | TRBV30 | TGTGCCTGGATTTCGACAGGGGAACGGGGCACTGAAGCTTTCTTT | CAWISTGERGTEAFF
- | - | TRBJ2-2 | TRBV27 | TGTGCCAGCCCCCCAGGGCACACCGGGGAGCTGTTTTTT | CASPPGHTGELFF
- | - | TRBJ2-7 | TRBV6-6 | TGTGCCAGCAGTTACGCGCAGGTGGCCTACGAGCAGTACTTC | CASSYAQVAYEQYF
few | - | TRBJ2-2 | TRBV10-1 | TGCGCCAGCAGCCCACTAGTCAGCCCCGGGGAGCTGTTTTTT | CASSPLVSPGELFF
- | - | TRBJ2-5 | TRBV11-3 | TGTGCCAGCAGCTGGGCAGCAGGGCAAGAGACCCAGTACTTC | CASSWAAGQETQYF
- | TRBD2 | TRBJ2-2 | TRBV7-6 | TGTGCCAGCAGCCCAGGACTAGCCGCGAACACCGGGGAGCTGTTTTTT | CASSPGLAANTGELFF
- | - | TRBJ2-7 | TRBV18 | TGTGCCAGCTCACCATTCCCGCGCGAGCAGTACTTC | CASSPFPREQYF
- | - | TRBJ1-4 | TRBV2 | TGTGCCAGCAGTGAAAGGGGTGAAAAACTGTTTTTT | CASSERGEKLFF
- | - | TRBJ2-2 | TRBV4-1 | TGCGCCAGCAGTCTATGGGAGGCCACCGGGGAGCTGTTTTTT | CASSLWEATGELFF
- | - | TRBJ1-1 | TRBV29-1 | TGCAGCGCCATATCGGATTCGGGTGAAGCTTTCTTT | CSAISDSGEAFF
- | - | TRBJ1-4 | TRBV7-2 | TGTGCCAGCAGCTTCGGTGCGGGGATCGCTAATGAAAAACTGTTTTTT | CASSFGAGIANEKLFF
- | - | TRBJ2-7 | TRBV6-1 | TGTGCCAGCAGGGGCTGGGTTGACGAGCAGTACTTC | CASRGWVDEQYF
- | - | TRBJ2-7 | TRBV5-4 | TGTGCCAGCAGCTTGGATCTGATGGGGGGGCCCTCCTACGAGCAGTACTTC | CASSLDLMGGPSYEQYF
once | - | TRBJ1-4 | TRBV6-6 | TGTGCCAGCGGCCGGGACTCAACTAATGAAAAACTGTTTTTT | CASGRDSTNEKLFF
- | - | TRBJ1-3 | TRBV2 | TGTGCCAGCATCGACCCCGGCGGGGATACGGCCATATATTTT | CASIDPGGDTAIYF
- | TRBD2 | TRBJ2-2 | TRBV5-6 | TGCGCCAGCAGCTTGGACGGGGGGACCGGGGAGCTGTTTTTT | CASSLDGGTGELFF
- | TRBD2 | TRBJ2-2 | TRBV27 | TGTGCCAGCGGGATACTAGCGGGGGGGCCGATGGGCGAGCTGTTTTTT | CASGILAGGPMGELFF
- | - | TRBJ1-1 | TRBV12-5 | TGTGCTAGTGCCGGACTTAAATACACTGAAGCTTTCTTT | CASAGLKYTEAFF
few | - | TRBJ1-2 | TRBV7-2 | TGTGCCAGCAGCCTAATCCAACAGTACTCCTATGGCTACACCTTC | CASSLIQQYSYGYTF
- | TRBD1 | TRBJ1-2 | TRBV9 | TGTGCCAGCAGCGCGGGACAGGGGCGTTGGGACTATGGCTACACCTTC | CASSAGQGRWDYGYTF
- | TRBD1 | TRBJ2-7 | TRBV2 | TGTGCCAGCAGTACACCGGGACAGGGGGTCTCCTACGAGCAGTACTTC | CASSTPGQGVSYEQYF
- | - | TRBJ1-1 | TRBV5-6 | TGTGCCAGCAGCTTGGGGGGAGTTAGGACTGAAGCTTTCTTT | CASSLGGVRTEAFF
- | TRBD2 | TRBJ2-2 | TRBV5-1 | TGCGCCAGCAGCACGGGACTAGCGGAGGGCCCGAACACCGGGGAGCTGTTTTTT | CASSTGLAEGPNTGELFF
- | - | TRBJ2-1 | TRBV10-1 | TGCGCCAGCAGTCCGGGACGCGGGGTGAGCGATGAGCAGTTCTTC | CASSPGRGVSDEQFF
- | - | TRBJ2-5 | TRBV29-1 | TGCAGCGTGGATTTAAGGGGGGGGGAGACCCAGTACTTC | CSVDLRGGETQYF
- | - | TRBJ1-1 | TRBV6-5 | TGTGCCAGCAAACGAGACACTGAAGCTTTCTTT | CASKRDTEAFF
- | TRBD2 | TRBJ2-1 | TRBV7-2 | TGTGCCAGCAGCTTATTTCCGGGGGGGCCGGACAATGAGCAGTTCTTC | CASSLFPGGPDNEQFF
- | TRBD1 | TRBJ2-7 | TRBV4-1 | TGCGCCAGCAGCCAACGGACAGGCGAGCAGTACTTC | CASSQRTGEQYF
- | TRBD1 | TRBJ1-2 | TRBV13 | TGTGCCAGCAGCCCGGGACAGTACCCTGGCTACACCTTC | CASSPGQYPGYTF
- | - | TRBJ1-1 | TRBV18 | TGTGCCAGCTCACCAGGGCATGAGAACACTGAAGCTTTCTTT | CASSPGHENTEAFF
- | - | TRBJ1-1 | TRBV5-1 | TGCGCCAGCATACCTGAGGGCGGGAGAGCTGAAGCTTTCTTT | CASIPEGGRAEAFF
- | - | TRBJ2-6 | TRBV5-4 | TGTGCCAGCAGTCCCCGGACAGTGTCCTCTCGGGCCAACGTCCTGACTTTC | CASSPRTVSSRANVLTF
- | TRBD1 | TRBJ2-7 | TRBV11-2 | TGTGCCAGCAGCCGCCGACAGGGGCACTCCTACGAGCAGTACTTC | CASSRRQGHSYEQYF
- | TRBD1 | TRBJ2-5 | TRBV5-1 | TGCGCCAGCAGCTTGGAGACCTCCGGGACAGGGCTCCAAGAGACCCAGTACTTC | CASSLETSGTGLQETQYF
- | TRBD2 | TRBJ2-7 | TRBV2 | TGTGCCAGCAAGGGTAGCGGGGTAACAGACGAGCAGTACTTC | CASKGSGVTDEQYF
- | - | TRBJ2-2 | TRBV4-1 | TGCGCCAGCAGCCAAGATACCGGTACCGGGGAGCTGTTTTTT | CASSQDTGTGELFF
- | TRBD1 | TRBJ1-6 | TRBV5-5 | TGTGCCAGCGGACAGGGGGTTAGCTCCTATAATTCACCCCTCCACTTT | CASGQGVSSYNSPLHF
- | - | TRBJ2-7 | TRBV5-5 | TGTGCCAGCAGCCCGCGTTTAAGCTACGAGCAGTACTTC | CASSPRLSYEQYF
- | TRBD1 | TRBJ1-6 | TRBV2 | TGTGCCAGCAGTGCAGGGGGTTATAATTCACCCCTCCACTTT | CASSAGGYNSPLHF
- | - | TRBJ2-5 | TRBV6-5 | TGTGCCACCACGGCAGAACTCCTGGGGAGGGAGACCCAGTACTTC | CATTAELLGRETQYF
few | TRBD2 | TRBJ2-7 | TRBV11-2 | TGTGCCAGCAGCCCTTGGACTAGCGGGGCCCCCTACGAGCAGTACTTC | CASSPWTSGAPYEQYF
- | - | TRBJ2-7 | TRBV7-2 | TGTGCCAGCAGCTTCCGTATTACGGGAGAGCAGTACTTC | CASSFRITGEQYF
once | TRBD2 | TRBJ2-7 | TRBV14 | TGTGCCAGCAGCCTCCACAGCGGGGGGTCCTACGAGCAGTACTTC | CASSLHSGGSYEQYF
- | TRBD1 | TRBJ2-2 | TRBV4-2 | TGTGCCAGCAGCCAAGGCGGCAGGGGGCAGGCCGGGGAGCTGTTTTTT | CASSQGGRGQAGELFF